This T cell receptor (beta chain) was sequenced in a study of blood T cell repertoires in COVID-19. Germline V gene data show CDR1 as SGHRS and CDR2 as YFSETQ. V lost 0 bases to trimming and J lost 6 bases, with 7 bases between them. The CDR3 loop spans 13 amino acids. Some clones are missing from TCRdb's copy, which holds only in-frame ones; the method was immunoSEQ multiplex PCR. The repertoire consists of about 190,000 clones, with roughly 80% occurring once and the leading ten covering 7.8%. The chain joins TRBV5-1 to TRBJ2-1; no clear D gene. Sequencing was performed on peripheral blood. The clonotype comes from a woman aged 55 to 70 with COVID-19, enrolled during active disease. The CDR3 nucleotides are TGCGCCAGCAGCTTGGGCTACTCCAATGAGCAGTTCTTC. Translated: CASSLGYSNEQFF.